A single sample gave rise to the 6 T cell receptor beta chains below, sequenced in a study of T cell repertoires in cytomegalovirus infection. Each CDR3 protein gets one entry after TCRdb re-called the reads with MiXCR. The profile covers some 920,000 distinct CDR3 sequences, with about a third appearing a single time and roughly an eighth taken by the ten largest. These receptors lack a known antigen. The starting material was cultured CD8+ T cells from PBMCs, obtained from culture after CMV antigen stimulation. Receptor source: a human donor in good health (CMV status not recorded). Some clones in this sample may be carry-over from other donors' samples.

The chain's CDR3 is CASNDQETQYF. CDR3 nucleotide sequence: TGTGCCAGCAACGATCAAGAGACCCAGTACTTC. V usage is TRBV5-3 and J usage is TRBJ2-5; D gene unclear. TRBV5-3 is an open reading frame whose function is uncertain. The CDR3 covers 11 residues. Trimming cost V 8 bases and J 2 bases, with 7 bases left between them.

This clonotype has a count of ten or more. The chain has TRBV12-5 and TRBJ1-1, with 8 bases matching TRBD1. Germline loops: CDR1 LGHNT, CDR2 FRNRAP. The CDR3 is 18 amino acids. Trimming cost V 6 bases and J 0 bases; bases outside gene matches: 15. CDR3 DNA sequence: TGTGCTAGTGGATTCGTCCTCGGACAGGGTGTCTTGAACACTGAAGCTTTCTTT. Its translation: CASGFVLGQGVLNTEAFF.

V is TRBV2 and J is TRBJ2-1; 8 bases fit TRBD1. The germline gives CDR1 SNHLY, CDR2 FYNNEI. Trimming at V came to 7 bases and at J to 6 bases, leaving 8 bases not matched to a gene. The CDR3 length is 14 residues. The chain's CDR3 is CASTQGQASNEQFF. The CDR3 DNA reads TGTGCCAGCACCCAGGGACAGGCGAGCAATGAGCAGTTCTTC.

CDR3 bases: TGTGCCAGCAGCTTAAGGGCTCGGCAGGGCTATGGCTACACCTTC. Its protein is CASSLRARQGYGYTF. The chain has TRBV7-6 and TRBJ1-2; D is possibly TRBD1 (5 bases). This CDR3 comprises 15 residues. Germline V CDR1 and CDR2: SGHVS, FNYEAQ. V lost 2 bases to trimming and J lost 4 bases, with 14 bases between them.

This clonotype was seen more than once but under ten times. The rearrangement uses TRBV4-3 and TRBJ2-1; no clear D. V lost 1 base, J lost 3 bases, and 16 bases lay in between. The CDR3 has 17 amino acids. Germline CDR1 is LGHNA and CDR2 is YSLEER. The CDR3 loop is CASSQGRPLTSYNEQFF. The CDR3 DNA follows: TGCGCCAGCAGCCAAGGTCGGCCACTGACGAGCTACAATGAGCAGTTCTTC.

The genes are TRBV6-2 or TRBV6-3 and TRBJ2-5; D is unclear. Germline V lookup: CDR1 MNHEY, CDR2 SVGEGT. This CDR3 has 14 residues. V gave up 7 bases and J gave up 2 bases, with 14 bases separating them. CDR3 coding DNA: TGTGCCAGCACGATCACAGAGCTACAAGAGACCCAGTACTTC. This translates into CASTITELQETQYF.